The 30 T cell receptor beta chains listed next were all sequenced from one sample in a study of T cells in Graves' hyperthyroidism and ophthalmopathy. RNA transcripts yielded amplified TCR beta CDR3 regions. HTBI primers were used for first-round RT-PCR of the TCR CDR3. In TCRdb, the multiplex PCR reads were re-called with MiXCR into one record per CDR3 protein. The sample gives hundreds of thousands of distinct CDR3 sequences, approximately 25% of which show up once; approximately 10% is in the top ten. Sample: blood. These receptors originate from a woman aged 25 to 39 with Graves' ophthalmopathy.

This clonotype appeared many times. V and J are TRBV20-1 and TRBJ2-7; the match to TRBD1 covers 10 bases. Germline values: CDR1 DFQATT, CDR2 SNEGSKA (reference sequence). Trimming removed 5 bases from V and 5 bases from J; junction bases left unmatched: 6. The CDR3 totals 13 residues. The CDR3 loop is CSAVGDRGHEQYF. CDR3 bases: TGCAGTGCTGTCGGGGACAGGGGCCACGAGCAGTACTTC.

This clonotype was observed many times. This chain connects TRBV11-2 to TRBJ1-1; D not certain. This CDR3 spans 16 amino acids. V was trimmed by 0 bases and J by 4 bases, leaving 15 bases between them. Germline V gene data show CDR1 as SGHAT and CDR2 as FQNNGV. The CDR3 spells CASSLELTSVGTEAFF. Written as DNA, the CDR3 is TGTGCCAGCAGCTTAGAACTTACGTCGGTGGGCACTGAAGCTTTCTTT.

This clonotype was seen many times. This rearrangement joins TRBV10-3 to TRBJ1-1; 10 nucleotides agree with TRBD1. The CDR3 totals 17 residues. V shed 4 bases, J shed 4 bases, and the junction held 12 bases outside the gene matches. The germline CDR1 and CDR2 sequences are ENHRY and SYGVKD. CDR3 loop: CAISVETGGLWGTEAFF. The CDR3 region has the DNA TGTGCCATCAGTGTGGAGACAGGGGGCTTGTGGGGCACTGAAGCTTTCTTT.

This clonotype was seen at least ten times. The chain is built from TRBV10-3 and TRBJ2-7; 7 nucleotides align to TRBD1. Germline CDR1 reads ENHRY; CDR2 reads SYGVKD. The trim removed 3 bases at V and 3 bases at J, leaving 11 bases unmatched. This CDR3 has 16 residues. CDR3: CAISESSRTGNYEQYF. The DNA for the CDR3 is TGTGCCATCAGTGAAAGCTCTCGGACAGGAAACTACGAGCAGTACTTC.

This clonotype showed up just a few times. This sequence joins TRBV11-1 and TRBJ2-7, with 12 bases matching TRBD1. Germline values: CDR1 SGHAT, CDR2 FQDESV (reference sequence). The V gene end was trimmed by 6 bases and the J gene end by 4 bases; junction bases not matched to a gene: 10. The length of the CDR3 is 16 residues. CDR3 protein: CASRTPGQGASYEQYF. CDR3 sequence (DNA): TGTGCCAGCAGAACTCCGGGACAGGGGGCGTCTTACGAGCAGTACTTC.

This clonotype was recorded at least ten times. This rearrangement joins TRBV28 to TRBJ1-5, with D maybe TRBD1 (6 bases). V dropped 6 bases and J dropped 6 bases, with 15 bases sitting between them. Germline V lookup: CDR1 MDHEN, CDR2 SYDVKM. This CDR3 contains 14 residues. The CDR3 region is CASRKGGGGQPQHF. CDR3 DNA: TGTGCCAGCAGAAAGGGAGGGGGAGGTCAGCCCCAGCATTTT.

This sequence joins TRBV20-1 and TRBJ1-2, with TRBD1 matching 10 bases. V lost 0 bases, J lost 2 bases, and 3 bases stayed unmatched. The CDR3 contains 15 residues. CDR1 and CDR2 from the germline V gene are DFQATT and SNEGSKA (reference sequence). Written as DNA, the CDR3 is TGCAGTGCTAGAGATAGGGGACAGGGGAACTATGGCTACACCTTC. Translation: CSARDRGQGNYGYTF.

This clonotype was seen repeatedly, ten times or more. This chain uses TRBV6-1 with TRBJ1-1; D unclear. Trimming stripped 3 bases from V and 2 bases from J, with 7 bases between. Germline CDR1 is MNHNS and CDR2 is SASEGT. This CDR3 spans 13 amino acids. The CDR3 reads CASSDDTNTEAFF. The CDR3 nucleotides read TGTGCCAGCAGTGACGACACAAACACTGAAGCTTTCTTT.

Written as DNA, the CDR3 is TGTGCCAGCCGTCGAGGGGAACTCAGGGAGACCCAGTACTTC. Amino acid sequence: CASRRGELRETQYF. V usage is TRBV12-3 or TRBV12-4 and J usage is TRBJ2-5; D tentatively reads TRBD1 or TRBD2 (5 bases each). The CDR3 is 14 residues long. V was pared by 8 bases and J by 5 bases, with 18 bases between.

CDR3 residues: CASSEIGDGYTF. The CDR3 DNA reads TGTGCCAGCAGCGAGATAGGAGATGGCTACACCTTC. The V gene is TRBV9, the J gene TRBJ1-2; D uncertain. This CDR3 is 12 amino acids long. Germline-derived CDR1 and CDR2 are SGDLS and YYNGEE. V lost 3 bases, J lost 6 bases, and 9 bases lay in between.

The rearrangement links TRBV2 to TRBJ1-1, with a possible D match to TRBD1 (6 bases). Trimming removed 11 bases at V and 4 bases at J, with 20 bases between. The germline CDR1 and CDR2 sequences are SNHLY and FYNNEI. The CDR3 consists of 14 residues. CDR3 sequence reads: CAQRVWTELTEAFF. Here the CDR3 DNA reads TGTGCCCAAAGGGTCTGGACAGAACTCACTGAAGCTTTCTTT.

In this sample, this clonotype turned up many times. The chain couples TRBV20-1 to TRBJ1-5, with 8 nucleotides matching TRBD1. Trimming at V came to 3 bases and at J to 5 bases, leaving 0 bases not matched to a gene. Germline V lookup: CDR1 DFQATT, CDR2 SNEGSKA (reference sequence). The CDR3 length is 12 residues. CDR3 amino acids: CSARTGDQPQHF. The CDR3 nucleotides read TGCAGTGCTAGGACAGGGGATCAGCCCCAGCATTTT.

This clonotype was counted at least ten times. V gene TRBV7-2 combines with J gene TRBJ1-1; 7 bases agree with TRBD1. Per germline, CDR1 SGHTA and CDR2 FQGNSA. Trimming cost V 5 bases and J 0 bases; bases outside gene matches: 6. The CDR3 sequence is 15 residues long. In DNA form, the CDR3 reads TGTGCCAGCAGCGAAAACAGGGGTTTGAACACTGAAGCTTTCTTT. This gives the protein CASSENRGLNTEAFF.

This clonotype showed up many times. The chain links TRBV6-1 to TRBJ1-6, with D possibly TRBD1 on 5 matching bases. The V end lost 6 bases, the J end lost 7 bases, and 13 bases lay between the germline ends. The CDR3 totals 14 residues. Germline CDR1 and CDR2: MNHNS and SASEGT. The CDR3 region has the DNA TGTGCCAGCAGCCCGGGACTGGAGAATTCACCCCTCCACTTT. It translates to CASSPGLENSPLHF.

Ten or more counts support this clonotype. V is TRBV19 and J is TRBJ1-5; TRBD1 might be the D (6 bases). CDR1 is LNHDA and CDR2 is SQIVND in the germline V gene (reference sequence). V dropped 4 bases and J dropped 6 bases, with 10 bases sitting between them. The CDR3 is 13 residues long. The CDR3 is CASSTTGLQPQHF. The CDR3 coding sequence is TGTGCCAGTAGTACCACAGGGCTTCAGCCCCAGCATTTT.

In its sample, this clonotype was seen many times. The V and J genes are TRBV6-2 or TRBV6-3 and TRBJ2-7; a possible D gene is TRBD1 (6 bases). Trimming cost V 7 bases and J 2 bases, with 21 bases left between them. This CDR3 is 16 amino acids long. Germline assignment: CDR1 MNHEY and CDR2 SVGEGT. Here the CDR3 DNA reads TGTGCCAGCACCAGGGGTAGAGGGGGAGAACCCTACGAGCAGTACTTC. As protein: CASTRGRGGEPYEQYF.

CDR3 region: CAISDGGNYEQYF. The CDR3 region has the DNA TGTGCCATCAGTGACGGAGGGAACTACGAGCAGTACTTC. V usage is TRBV10-3 and J usage is TRBJ2-7, with a possible D match to TRBD2 (6 bases). CDR1 is ENHRY, CDR2 SYGVKD, per germline. V lost 3 bases, J lost 3 bases, and 9 bases lay in between. This CDR3 has 13 residues.

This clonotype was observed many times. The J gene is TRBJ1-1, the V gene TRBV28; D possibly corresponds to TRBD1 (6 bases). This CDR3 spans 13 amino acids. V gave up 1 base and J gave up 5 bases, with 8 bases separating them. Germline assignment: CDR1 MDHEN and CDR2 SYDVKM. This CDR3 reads CASSLSGVTEAFF. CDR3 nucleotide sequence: TGTGCCAGCAGTTTATCAGGGGTTACTGAAGCTTTCTTT.

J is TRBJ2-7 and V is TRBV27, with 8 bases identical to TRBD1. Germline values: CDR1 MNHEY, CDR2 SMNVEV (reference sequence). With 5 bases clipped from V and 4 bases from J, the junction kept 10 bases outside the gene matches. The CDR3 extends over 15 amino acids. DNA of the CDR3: TGTGCCAGCAGTGGTATAGGGGACAGGAGTTACGAGCAGTACTTC. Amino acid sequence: CASSGIGDRSYEQYF.

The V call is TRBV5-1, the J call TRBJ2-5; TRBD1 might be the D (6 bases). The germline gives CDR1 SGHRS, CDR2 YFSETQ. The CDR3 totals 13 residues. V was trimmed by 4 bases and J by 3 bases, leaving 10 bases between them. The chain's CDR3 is CASSLRQEETQYF. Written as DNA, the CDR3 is TGCGCCAGCAGCCTGAGACAGGAAGAGACCCAGTACTTC.

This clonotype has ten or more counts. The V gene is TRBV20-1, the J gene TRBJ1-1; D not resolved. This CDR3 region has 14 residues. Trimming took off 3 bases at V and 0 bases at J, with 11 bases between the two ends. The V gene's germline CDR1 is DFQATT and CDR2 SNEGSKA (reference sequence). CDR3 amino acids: CSARKPGMNTEAFF. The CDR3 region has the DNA TGCAGTGCTAGGAAGCCAGGAATGAACACTGAAGCTTTCTTT.

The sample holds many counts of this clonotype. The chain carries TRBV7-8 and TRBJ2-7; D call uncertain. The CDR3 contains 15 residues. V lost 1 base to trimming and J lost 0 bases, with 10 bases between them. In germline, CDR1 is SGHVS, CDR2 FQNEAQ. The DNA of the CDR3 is TGTGCCAGCAGCTTAGACAGCTTTAACTCCTACGAGCAGTACTTC. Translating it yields CASSLDSFNSYEQYF.

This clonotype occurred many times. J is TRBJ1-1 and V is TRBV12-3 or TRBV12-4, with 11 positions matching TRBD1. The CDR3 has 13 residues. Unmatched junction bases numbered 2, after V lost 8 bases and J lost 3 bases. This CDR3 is CASGTGGYTEAFF. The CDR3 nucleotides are TGTGCCAGCGGGACAGGGGGGTACACTGAAGCTTTCTTT.

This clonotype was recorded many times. This CDR3 reads CASSLSLSGVAFF. The DNA for the CDR3 is TGTGCCAGCAGTTTATCCTTATCAGGGGTAGCTTTCTTT. The J gene is TRBJ1-1, the V gene TRBV27; weak D call: TRBD1 (6 bases). Per germline, CDR1 MNHEY and CDR2 SMNVEV (reference sequence). The CDR3 sequence is 13 residues long. The V gene lost 0 bases and the J gene lost 10 bases, with 12 bases spanning the gap.

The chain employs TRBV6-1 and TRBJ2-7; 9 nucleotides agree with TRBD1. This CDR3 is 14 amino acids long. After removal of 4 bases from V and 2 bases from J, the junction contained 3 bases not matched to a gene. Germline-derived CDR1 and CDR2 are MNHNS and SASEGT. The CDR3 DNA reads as TGTGCCAGCAGTGTGTGGACAGGGGCCTACGAGCAGTACTTC. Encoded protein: CASSVWTGAYEQYF.

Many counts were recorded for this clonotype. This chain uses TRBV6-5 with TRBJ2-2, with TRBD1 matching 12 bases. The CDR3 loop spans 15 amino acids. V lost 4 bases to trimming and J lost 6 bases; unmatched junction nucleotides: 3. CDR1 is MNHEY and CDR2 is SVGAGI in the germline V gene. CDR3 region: CASSSGTGGPGELFF. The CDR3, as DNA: TGTGCCAGCAGTTCCGGGACAGGGGGCCCCGGGGAGCTGTTTTTT.

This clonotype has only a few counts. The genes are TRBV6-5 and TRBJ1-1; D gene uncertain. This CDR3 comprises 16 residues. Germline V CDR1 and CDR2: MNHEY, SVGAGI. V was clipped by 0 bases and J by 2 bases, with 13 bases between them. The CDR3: CASSYSSPYINTEAFF. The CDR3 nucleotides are TGTGCCAGCAGTTACTCGTCCCCCTACATAAACACTGAAGCTTTCTTT.

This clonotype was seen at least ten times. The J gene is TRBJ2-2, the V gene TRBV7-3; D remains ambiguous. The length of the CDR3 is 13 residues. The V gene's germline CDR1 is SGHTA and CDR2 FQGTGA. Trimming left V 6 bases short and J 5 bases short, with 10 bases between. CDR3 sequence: CASSSQATGELFF. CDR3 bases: TGTGCCAGCAGTTCCCAGGCGACCGGGGAGCTGTTTTTT.

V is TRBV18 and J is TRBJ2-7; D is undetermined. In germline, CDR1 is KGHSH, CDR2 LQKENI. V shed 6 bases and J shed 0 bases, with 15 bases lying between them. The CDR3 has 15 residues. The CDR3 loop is CASSLTDGVSYEQYF. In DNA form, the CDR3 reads TGTGCCAGCTCTCTCACGGACGGTGTCTCCTACGAGCAGTACTTC.

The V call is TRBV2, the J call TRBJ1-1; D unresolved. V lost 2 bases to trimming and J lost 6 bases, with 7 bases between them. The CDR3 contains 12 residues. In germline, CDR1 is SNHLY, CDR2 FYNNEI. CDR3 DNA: TGTGCCAGCAGTGAACAGGTGGCTGAAGCTTTCTTT. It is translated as CASSEQVAEAFF.